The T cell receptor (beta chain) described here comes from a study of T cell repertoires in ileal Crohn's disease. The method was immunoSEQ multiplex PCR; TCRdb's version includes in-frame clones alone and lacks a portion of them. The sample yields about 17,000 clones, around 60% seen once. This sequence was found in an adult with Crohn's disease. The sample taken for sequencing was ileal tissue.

In DNA, the CDR3 is TGTGCCAGCATGACCATCCCGGGACAGTTCTCACCCCTCCACTTT. Translated, it gives CASMTIPGQFSPLHF. The chain is built from TRBV2 and TRBJ1-6, with 7 bases matching TRBD1. The CDR3 totals 15 residues. The V and J ends lost 7 bases and 10 bases, in that order; junction bases with no gene match: 13. Looked up from germline, CDR1 is SNHLY and CDR2 is FYNNEI.